The 18 T cell receptor beta chains in this list originate from one sample, sequenced in a study of cytomegalovirus exposure and HLA in healthy donors. The PCR contained 60 Vbeta and 13 Jbeta primers. Some clones are missing from TCRdb's copy, which holds only in-frame ones; the method was immunoSEQ multiplex PCR. The sample table includes about 140,000 clones. Sequenced material: PBMCs. The receptors shown here come from a male donor in good health and CMV-seronegative.

J is TRBJ2-7 and V is TRBV28, with D perhaps TRBD1 (5 bases). V lost 7 bases, J lost 2 bases, and 12 bases lay in between. The CDR3 sequence is 13 residues long. Germline V CDR1 and CDR2: MDHEN, SYDVKM. The CDR3, as DNA: TGTGCCAGCACCTGGACACCTCCCTACGAGCAGTACTTC. The encoded protein is CASTWTPPYEQYF.

The V and J genes are TRBV14 and TRBJ2-7, with TRBD2 matching over 9 bases. This CDR3 contains 14 residues. Losses at the gene ends were 4 bases for V and 4 bases for J; bases not matched to a gene: 5. Looked up from germline, CDR1 is SGHDN and CDR2 is FVKESK. The CDR3 region is CASSPGLAPYEQYF. For the CDR3, the DNA is TGTGCCAGCAGCCCTGGACTAGCGCCGTACGAGCAGTACTTC. The complete variable domain, with remaining parts taken from reference TRBV14 and TRBJ2-7, reads EAGVTQFPSHSVIEKGQTVTLRCDPISGHDNLYWYRRVMGKEIKFLLHFVKESKQDESGMPNNRFLAERTGGTYSTLKVQPAELEDSGVYFCASSPGLAPYEQYFGPGTRLTVT.

The V gene is TRBV7-2, the J gene TRBJ2-4; TRBD2 agrees at 14 bases. The CDR3 length is 14 residues. Unmatched junction bases numbered 2, after V lost 5 bases and J lost 8 bases. Germline CDR1 is SGHTA and CDR2 is FQGNSA. In DNA, the CDR3 is TGTGCCAGCAGCGGGACTAGCGGGAGTCACATTCAGTACTTC. This gives the protein CASSGTSGSHIQYF.

This chain connects TRBV9 to TRBJ2-6, with 7 nucleotides matching TRBD1. Germline V gives CDR1 SGDLS, CDR2 YYNGEE. J lost 0 bases, V lost 0 bases, and 6 bases had no gene match. The CDR3 is 18 residues long. The CDR3 bases are TGTGCCAGCAGCGTAGAAAGGGGGCCCCTCTCTGGGGCCAACGTCCTGACTTTC. Protein sequence: CASSVERGPLSGANVLTF.

The chain uses TRBV6-1 and TRBJ2-1, with 7 nucleotides matching TRBD1. Germline values: CDR1 MNHNS, CDR2 SASEGT. The CDR3 has 12 residues. V trimming: 6 bases; J trimming: 9 bases; junction bases outside the gene matches: 5. DNA of the CDR3: TGTGCCAGCAGCGATAACAGGGGTGAGCAGTTCTTC. Translation: CASSDNRGEQFF.

The rearrangement uses TRBV5-4 and TRBJ1-3; D is uncertain. The CDR3 has 15 amino acids. CDR1 SGHNT and CDR2 YYREEE come from the germline V gene (reference sequence). Between the trimmed V and J ends, which lost 4 bases and 0 bases, there was a span of 11 bases. The CDR3 nucleotides read TGTGCCAGCAGCACCCGCGGCAGCTCTGGAAACACCATATATTTT. This codes for CASSTRGSSGNTIYF.

The chain recombines TRBV7-3 with TRBJ1-1; perhaps TRBD1 as D (5 bases). Germline CDR1 and CDR2: SGHTA and FQGTGA. The CDR3 totals 14 residues. V dropped 3 bases and J dropped 5 bases, with 13 bases sitting between them. The CDR3 DNA follows: TGTGCCAGCAGCTTGTTGGGGGGGATGACTGAAGCTTTCTTT. Encoded protein: CASSLLGGMTEAFF.

The chain carries TRBV14 and TRBJ1-6; D possibly corresponds to TRBD1 (6 bases). With 7 bases removed from V and 7 bases from J, the gap between germline ends came to 14 bases. The CDR3 runs 14 residues. Germline V gene lookup returns CDR1 SGHDN and CDR2 FVKESK. CDR3 region: CASNLAGTNSPLHF. The CDR3 DNA is TGTGCCAGCAACTTGGCAGGGACAAATTCACCCCTCCACTTT.

This chain joins TRBV7-9 and TRBJ2-7; D unclear. CDR1 is SEHNR, CDR2 FQNEAQ, per germline (reference sequence). The length of the CDR3 is 14 residues. V was shortened by 5 bases and J by 2 bases, with 13 bases between the two germline ends. The CDR3 spells CASSPSLHPYEQYF. The DNA of the CDR3 is TGTGCCAGCAGCCCCTCACTTCACCCCTACGAGCAGTACTTC.

The genes are TRBV11-2 and TRBJ1-2, with TRBD1 as a possible D gene (5 bases). CDR1 and CDR2 from the germline V gene are SGHAT and FQNNGV. CDR3 length equals 14 residues. Trimming cost V 6 bases and J 0 bases, with 11 bases left between them. CDR3 bases: TGTGCCAGCAGGCCTGCAGGGACTAACTATGGCTACACCTTC. It codes for CASRPAGTNYGYTF.

This chain joins TRBV15 and TRBJ1-6; no reliable D call. V lost 3 bases to trimming and J lost 8 bases, with 11 bases between them. The CDR3 runs to 14 residues. Germline CDR1 reads LNHNV; CDR2 reads YYDKDF (reference sequence). DNA for the CDR3: TGTGCCACCAGCAGTACCCGGGGAGATTCACCCCTCCACTTT. Protein product: CATSSTRGDSPLHF.

The chain uses TRBV4-2 and TRBJ1-2; no definite D call. V was trimmed by 1 base and J by 2 bases, leaving 8 bases between them. Germline CDR1 reads LGHNA; CDR2 reads YNFKEQ. The CDR3 contains 14 residues. The CDR3 DNA is TGTGCCAGCAGCCAAGGAACGGGGAACTATGGCTACACCTTC. It translates to CASSQGTGNYGYTF.

This chain uses TRBV18 with TRBJ1-2; perhaps TRBD1 as D (5 bases). The V end was cut by 8 bases, the J end by 8 bases, with 21 bases between. The CDR3 is 14 amino acids. Germline CDR1 KGHSH, CDR2 LQKENI. The CDR3 sequence is CASLTRGQGSGYTF. CDR3 DNA: TGTGCCAGCCTCACCCGTGGGCAGGGCAGCGGCTACACCTTC.

The chain has TRBV27 and TRBJ2-5, with 9 bases matching TRBD1. CDR1 MNHEY and CDR2 SMNVEV come from the germline V gene (reference sequence). The CDR3 runs 15 residues. V dropped 4 bases and J dropped 4; count of bases not matched to a gene: 7. CDR3 in DNA: TGTGCCAGCAGTTCCCGGGACAGGGTCATAGAGACCCAGTACTTC. Its translation is CASSSRDRVIETQYF.

The chain employs TRBV9 and TRBJ1-1; D gene ambiguous. Germline V gene data show CDR1 as SGDLS and CDR2 as YYNGEE. Trimming cost V 1 base and J 2 bases, with 9 bases left between them. The CDR3 extends over 14 amino acids. CDR3 DNA sequence: TGTGCCAGCAGCGTAACCGGGGATAACACTGAAGCTTTCTTT. Protein: CASSVTGDNTEAFF.

Remarks on this clone: Germline and junction disagree at one end, which may indicate a read error. The CDR3 coding sequence is TGTGCCAGCAGCCTAGGGGCCCCGGGACAAACTAATGAAAAACTGTTTTTT. Its protein product is CASSLGAPGQTNEKLFF. This chain links TRBV13 with TRBJ1-4; maybe TRBD1 (6 bases). CDR3 size: 17 residues. Germline V gene sequence: CDR1 PRHDT, CDR2 FYEKMQ (reference sequence).

The V and J genes are TRBV6-6 and TRBJ2-7; 8 bases match TRBD1. The CDR3 loop spans 14 amino acids. From germline, CDR1 is MNHNY and CDR2 SVGAGI (reference sequence). With V trimmed by 5 bases and J by 3 bases, 6 bases remained unmatched. CDR3 amino acids: CASSGRGQGYEQYF. The CDR3 DNA follows: TGTGCCAGCAGTGGGAGAGGACAGGGCTACGAGCAGTACTTC.

This chain connects TRBV18 to TRBJ1-4, with 8 bases fitting TRBD1. V trimming: 3 bases; J trimming: 8 bases; junction bases outside the gene matches: 20. The CDR3 runs 19 residues. The germline V gene has CDR1 KGHSH and CDR2 LQKENI. CDR3 protein: CASSPYRHHRGTGDEKLFF. For the CDR3, the DNA is TGTGCCAGCTCACCTTACAGACACCACAGGGGGACAGGCGACGAAAAACTGTTTTTT. Variable domain in full (rest from reference TRBV18 and TRBJ1-4): NAGVMQNPRHLVRRRGQEARLRCSPMKGHSHVYWYRQLPEEGLKFMVYLQKENIIDESGMPKERFSAEFPKEGPSILRIQQVVRGDSAAYFCASSPYRHHRGTGDEKLFFGSGTQLSVL.